The sequence of this TCR beta chain was determined in a study of cytomegalovirus exposure and HLA in healthy donors. Study-wide background: Of all 400 or so donors who were genotyped, about 80% belonged to the Caucasian-associated ancestry cluster.

Details on this clone: Its antigen remains unknown.

Whole-study results and caveats: Later analysis placed DRB1 highest and HLA-C lowest in TCR association rates, which differed by HLA locus. HLA alleles showed associations with 15,000 to 20,000 TCR beta sequences in a later analysis, at a 0.05 false discovery rate. A later analysis reported that several of the most significant clusters appeared to be linked to common viral pathogens, among them Epstein-Barr virus.

Amplification used 60 Vbeta primers and 13 Jbeta primers. TCRdb keeps only in-frame clones here, not all; method: immunoSEQ multiplex PCR. The repertoire holds under 150,000 clones, with over 60% as singletons. V dropped 8 bases and J dropped 3 bases, with 17 bases sitting between them. This CDR3 spans 14 amino acids. The germline gives CDR1 SGHTA, CDR2 FQGNSA. Sequencing was performed on PBMCs. This sequence was found in a male donor in good health and CMV-seropositive. The chain combines TRBV7-2 with TRBJ2-7, with a tentative D call TRBD1 (6 bases). CDR3 region: CASAPSGQNYEQYF. CDR3 bases: TGTGCCAGCGCTCCGTCTGGACAGAACTACGAGCAGTACTTC.